This T cell receptor beta chain was identified during a study of blood T cell repertoires in COVID-19. Germline V gene lookup returns CDR1 LGHNA and CDR2 YSLEER. CDR3 length: 17 residues. Trimming removed 0 bases at V and 0 bases at J, with 13 bases between. TCRdb keeps only in-frame clones here, not all; method: immunoSEQ multiplex PCR. The sample shows more than 85,000 clones, around 73% of them seen only once. The chain has TRBV4-3 and TRBJ2-3; D gene ambiguous. Sequenced sample: peripheral blood. The sequence came from a man aged 60 to 75 with active or convalescent COVID-19. The CDR3 is CASSQEALALSTDTQYF. CDR3 DNA sequence: TGCGCCAGCAGCCAAGAGGCGTTAGCCTTAAGCACAGATACGCAGTATTTT.